This is a list of T cell receptor beta chains from one sample in a study of blood T cell repertoires in COVID-19. Repertoires were generated with immunoSEQ multiplex PCR, while TCRdb's copy carries only in-frame clones and drops some. The sample lists tens of thousands of clones, roughly four fifths occurring once. The sequencing input was peripheral blood. The receptor set was obtained from an elderly woman with acute or convalescent COVID-19. Both conserved end residues are part of each CDR3. D genes are given only for firm matches. Clone size is not always given. Where it is, it says once, few, many or a class for expanded clones.

abundance,j_gene,v_gene,d_gene,CDR3aa,CDR3nt
few,TRBJ1-5,TRBV6-5,TRBD1,CASRTGGTSNQPQHF,TGTGCCAGCAGGACAGGGGGGACGAGCAATCAGCCCCAGCATTTT
NA,TRBJ2-5,TRBV19,NA,CASSIGREEAQYF,TGTGCCAGTAGTATCGGCAGGGAAGAGGCCCAGTACTTC
NA,TRBJ2-7,TRBV19,TRBD1,CASSVGTGVTYEQYF,TGTGCCAGTAGTGTCGGGACAGGGGTGACCTACGAGCAGTACTTC
NA,TRBJ2-7,TRBV6-2/TRBV6-3,TRBD2,CASSYLWGSGPSYEQYF,TGTGCCAGCAGTTACCTCTGGGGTAGCGGGCCTTCCTACGAGCAGTACTTC
NA,TRBJ1-2,TRBV30,NA,CAWSVKGHGYTF,TGTGCCTGGAGTGTTAAGGGGCATGGCTACACCTTC
NA,TRBJ2-7,TRBV30,NA,CAWKRPGDSYEQYF,TGTGCCTGGAAACGCCCGGGGGACTCCTACGAGCAGTACTTC
NA,TRBJ2-2,TRBV29-1,TRBD2,CSVGSGSTGELFF,TGCAGCGTTGGCAGCGGGAGTACCGGGGAGCTGTTTTTT
NA,TRBJ2-1,TRBV3-1/TRBV3-2,NA,CASSQGTGNEQFF,TGTGCCAGCAGCCAAGGGACTGGGAATGAGCAGTTCTTC
once,TRBJ1-1,TRBV28,TRBD1,CASSLTGQGNTEAFF,TGTGCCAGCAGTTTAACGGGACAGGGGAACACTGAAGCTTTCTTT
few,TRBJ1-2,TRBV30,TRBD1,CAGPGQGNYGYTF,TGTGCCGGGCCCGGACAGGGAAACTATGGCTACACCTTC
NA,TRBJ2-3,TRBV5-1,TRBD1,CASSLQGAAADTQYF,TGCGCCAGCAGCTTACAGGGGGCCGCGGCAGATACGCAGTATTTT
many,TRBJ1-4,TRBV28,NA,CASSGGAGGQGEKLFF,TGTGCCAGCAGTGGCGGTGCCGGGGGGCAGGGCGAAAAACTGTTTTTT
NA,TRBJ1-4,TRBV11-3,TRBD1,CASSDRTGGEKLFF,TGTGCCAGCAGCGATAGGACAGGAGGGGAAAAACTGTTTTTT
NA,TRBJ2-2,TRBV19,TRBD1,CASNKDRGTGELFF,TGTGCCAGTAATAAAGACAGGGGGACCGGGGAGCTGTTTTTT
NA,TRBJ2-1,TRBV14,TRBD1,CASSPFTGGEQFF,TGTGCCAGCAGCCCTTTTACAGGGGGCGAGCAGTTCTTC
NA,TRBJ1-4,TRBV19,NA,CASSSWSLGEKLFF,TGTGCCAGTAGTTCTTGGAGCCTGGGTGAAAAACTGTTTTTT
NA,TRBJ2-5,TRBV5-6,TRBD2,CASSSTKPAGVPSKETQYF,TGTGCCAGCAGCTCTACCAAGCCAGCGGGAGTGCCCTCTAAAGAGACCCAGTACTTC
NA,TRBJ2-1,TRBV18,TRBD2,CASSETSGNEQFF,TGTGCCAGCTCAGAGACTAGCGGCAATGAGCAGTTCTTC
NA,TRBJ2-1,TRBV5-1,NA,CASGKRVGNEQFF,TGCGCCAGCGGAAAGCGGGTGGGGAATGAGCAGTTCTTC
NA,TRBJ2-7,TRBV11-2,NA,CASSLGSSSYEQYF,TGTGCCAGCAGCTTAGGAAGTAGCTCCTACGAGCAGTACTTC
NA,TRBJ2-7,TRBV3-1/TRBV3-2,TRBD1,CASSQADRAGEQYF,TGTGCCAGCAGCCAAGCGGACAGGGCGGGCGAGCAGTACTTC
NA,TRBJ1-3,TRBV14,NA,CASSQERVSSGNTIYF,TGTGCCAGCAGCCAAGAACGAGTTAGCTCTGGAAACACCATATATTTT
NA,TRBJ2-6,TRBV6-6,TRBD2,CASSPSRTSLPGANVLTF,TGTGCCAGCAGTCCATCCCGGACTAGCCTCCCTGGGGCCAACGTCCTGACTTTC
NA,TRBJ2-5,TRBV5-6,TRBD1,CASSERGLGQETQYF,TGTGCCAGCAGCGAAAGGGGGCTGGGGCAAGAGACCCAGTACTTC
NA,TRBJ2-3,TRBV2,NA,CASSPSERGTDTQYF,TGTGCCAGCAGCCCGAGCGAGAGGGGCACAGATACGCAGTATTTT
NA,TRBJ2-3,TRBV18,NA,CASSQGWADTQYF,TGTGCCAGCTCACAGGGGTGGGCAGATACGCAGTATTTT
NA,TRBJ2-7,TRBV11-3,TRBD1,CASRRTGDEQYF,TGTGCCAGCAGGCGGACAGGGGACGAGCAGTACTTC
NA,TRBJ1-6,TRBV27,NA,CASSLRRLHSPLHF,TGTGCCAGCAGTTTGCGGAGGCTTCATTCACCCCTCCACTTT
NA,TRBJ1-3,TRBV28,NA,CASSRTGFSSGNTIYF,TGTGCCAGCAGTCGAACAGGGTTCAGCTCTGGAAACACCATATATTTT
NA,TRBJ2-1,TRBV11-2,TRBD2,CASSFGRNSYNEQFF,TGTGCCAGCAGCTTCGGGAGGAACTCCTACAATGAGCAGTTCTTC
few,TRBJ2-7,TRBV28,NA,CASSSWGSSLYEQYF,TGTGCCAGCAGTTCGTGGGGCAGCTCCCTCTACGAGCAGTACTTC
NA,TRBJ2-7,TRBV7-3,TRBD2,CASSSGLEGEQYF,TGTGCCAGCAGCTCCGGACTAGAAGGCGAGCAGTACTTC
NA,TRBJ2-3,TRBV28,NA,CASSLPDSSTDTQYF,TGTGCCAGCAGTTTACCCGACTCTAGCACAGATACGCAGTATTTT
few,TRBJ1-1,TRBV9,NA,CASSVETGHEAFF,TGTGCCAGCAGCGTAGAGACAGGTCATGAAGCTTTCTTT
NA,TRBJ1-5,TRBV7-2,NA,CASSATGFNQPQHF,TGTGCCAGCAGCGCGACAGGTTTTAATCAGCCCCAGCATTTT
NA,TRBJ1-2,TRBV20-1,TRBD1,CSATPGQSSTF,TGCAGTGCCACACCGGGACAGTCCTCCACCTTC
NA,TRBJ2-2,TRBV19,TRBD2,CASSIQLAANTGELFF,TGTGCCAGTAGTATACAACTAGCGGCAAACACCGGGGAGCTGTTTTTT
NA,TRBJ2-7,TRBV4-1,TRBD1,CASSQDLNKGRQGVKDYEQYF,TGCGCCAGCAGCCAAGATCTGAATAAGGGTCGGCAGGGGGTAAAAGACTACGAGCAGTACTTC
NA,TRBJ2-7,TRBV6-4,TRBD1,CASSEPRTQGARAYEQYF,TGTGCCAGCAGTGAGCCCCGCACACAGGGGGCGAGGGCCTACGAGCAGTACTTC
once,TRBJ1-5,TRBV6-4,TRBD1,CASSETGGDQPQHF,TGTGCCAGCAGTGAGACAGGGGGCGACCAGCCCCAGCATTTT
few,TRBJ1-1,TRBV10-1,NA,CASSESGRGASEAFF,TGCGCCAGCAGTGAGTCGGGCAGGGGAGCCTCTGAAGCTTTCTTT
NA,TRBJ1-6,TRBV19,TRBD1,CASNGGDRGRFGSPLHF,TGTGCCAGTAACGGAGGGGACAGGGGGCGTTTCGGGTCACCCCTCCACTTT
NA,TRBJ1-1,TRBV18,NA,CASSPPRGVNTEAFF,TGTGCCAGCTCACCACCCCGAGGCGTGAACACTGAAGCTTTCTTT
few,TRBJ1-3,TRBV10-3,NA,CAISDSEGYISGNTIYF,TGTGCCATCAGTGACAGTGAGGGCTATATCTCTGGAAACACCATATATTTT
once,TRBJ1-2,TRBV7-9,TRBD1,CASSLETGGHGYTF,TGTGCCAGCAGCTTAGAGACAGGGGGCCATGGCTACACCTTC
NA,TRBJ1-4,TRBV19,NA,CASSIDVIATNEKLFF,TGTGCCAGTAGTATAGATGTCATTGCAACTAATGAAAAACTGTTTTTT
NA,TRBJ1-2,TRBV6-6,TRBD1,CASSNYRGRDYGYTF,TGTGCCAGCAGTAACTACAGGGGGCGCGACTATGGCTACACCTTC
NA,TRBJ2-7,TRBV2,NA,CASSEGIYYEQYF,TGTGCCAGCAGTGAGGGCATCTACTACGAGCAGTACTTC
NA,TRBJ2-2,TRBV27,TRBD1,CASSRQGHTGELFF,TGTGCCAGCAGCAGACAGGGGCACACCGGGGAGCTGTTTTTT
NA,TRBJ2-7,TRBV7-9,TRBD1,CASSSADRGYEQYF,TGTGCCAGCAGCTCGGCGGACAGGGGATACGAGCAGTACTTC